These 7 T cell receptor beta chains came from one sample sequenced in a study of cytomegalovirus exposure and HLA in healthy donors. The PCR used 60 Vbeta and 13 Jbeta primers. Using immunoSEQ multiplex PCR, the repertoire was profiled, and TCRdb retains in-frame clones only, with some absent. The sample yields under 200,000 clones, roughly 75% seen once. Sequenced: PBMCs. The receptors originated from a woman aged 40 to 50 in good health and CMV-seropositive.

The rearrangement uses TRBV29-1 and TRBJ2-1; no clear D gene. CDR1 is SQVTM, CDR2 ANQGSEA, per germline. The length of the CDR3 is 11 residues. V was pared by 7 bases and J by 10 bases, with 14 bases between. CDR3: CSAEVGGEQFF. CDR3 DNA: TGCAGCGCCGAGGTCGGTGGGGAGCAGTTCTTC.

As for this clone: This same CDR3 is encoded by further DNA sequences in the sample. This rearrangement joins TRBV19 to TRBJ2-3, with TRBD1 as a possible D gene (5 bases). CDR3 length equals 13 residues. V shed 1 base and J shed 3 bases, with 5 bases lying between them. Germline assignment: CDR1 LNHDA and CDR2 SQIVND (reference sequence). Here the CDR3 DNA reads TGTGCCAGTAGTATAGGACAGACAGATACGCAGTATTTT. It is translated as CASSIGQTDTQYF.

The CDR3 DNA reads as TGTGCCAGCAGCCCCCTTGTAGGGGCTCAAGTTCGTGGCTACACCTTC. As protein: CASSPLVGAQVRGYTF. The chain uses TRBV7-9 and TRBJ1-2, with D tentatively TRBD1 (5 bases). The germline V and J ends were trimmed by 5 bases and 7 bases, with 23 bases remaining between them. This CDR3 spans 16 amino acids. CDR1 SEHNR and CDR2 FQNEAQ come from the germline V gene (reference sequence).

This clone was counted many times. The chain employs TRBV6-5 and TRBJ2-7; 9 nucleotides align to TRBD2. CDR1 MNHEY and CDR2 SVGAGI come from the germline V gene. With 0 bases clipped from V and 0 bases from J, the junction kept 0 bases outside the gene matches. This CDR3 spans 15 amino acids. The CDR3 spells CASSYSSGSSYEQYF. CDR3 nucleotide sequence: TGTGCCAGCAGTTACTCTAGCGGGAGCTCCTACGAGCAGTACTTC.

V and J are TRBV28 and TRBJ2-3; D might be TRBD2 (5 bases). The CDR3 is made up of 13 amino acids. V lost 4 bases to trimming and J lost 14 bases, with 19 bases between them. Germline V gene data show CDR1 as MDHEN and CDR2 as SYDVKM. The CDR3 DNA reads as TGTGCCAGCAGTTCCTATAGGATCGTCCGGGGGTATTTT. It is translated as CASSSYRIVRGYF.

In DNA, the CDR3 is TGTGCCAGCAGCAAATTTAGCGGGACAGAGACCCAGTACTTC. Its protein product is CASSKFSGTETQYF. This chain joins TRBV2 and TRBJ2-5; TRBD2 aligns across 8 bases. V dropped 6 bases and J dropped 4; count of bases not matched to a gene: 7. The germline V gene has CDR1 SNHLY and CDR2 FYNNEI. CDR3 length: 14 residues.

The chain links TRBV7-6 to TRBJ2-1; 12 positions agree with TRBD2. With V trimmed by 4 bases and J by 5 bases, 6 bases remained unmatched. Germline V gives CDR1 SGHVS, CDR2 FNYEAQ. This CDR3 spans 16 amino acids. CDR3 in DNA: TGTGCCAGCAGCTGGACTAGCGGGACAGGCGACAATGAGCAGTTCTTC. It is translated as CASSWTSGTGDNEQFF.